The clone carrying this T cell receptor beta chain turned up a few times. The antigen is unknown. Because it lacks the conserved phenylalanine or tryptophan at the end, this CDR3 is likely a read error. Between the trimmed V and J ends, which lost 3 bases and 1 base, there was a span of 7 bases. The V gene's germline CDR1 is SGDLS and CDR2 YYNGEE. CDR3 length: 13 amino acids. The sample comes from a study of regulatory T cells in long-lasting Graves disease. Study overall: Disease was considered persistent Graves' disease after over 5 years of antithyroid drugs (with positive TSH receptor antibodies).

Arm-PCR of CDR3 regions with iRepertoire HTBI primers generated TCR beta libraries. TCRdb reprocessed the multiplex PCR reads with MiXCR, giving one entry per CDR3 protein. The table shows about 660,000 distinct CDR3 sequences, with around 30% occurring only once. The time point is: persistent/refractory GD, antithyroid drugs over 5 years with positive TRAb. PBMC RNA served as the TCR library source. Study-wide results and limits: Peripheral blood, not thyroid tissue, was the sole material studied.

The sequencing used peripheral blood mononuclear cells (PBMCs), collected when the disease was refractory, from a patient treated with antithyroid drugs. V gene TRBV9 combines with J gene TRBJ1-1, with D possibly matching TRBD1 (5 bases). The origin of this receptor is a female donor with Graves disease. The CDR3 sequence is CASSEGANTEAFL. Here the CDR3 DNA reads TGTGCCAGCAGCGAAGGGGCGAACACTGAAGCTTTCCTT.